One TCR beta chain is described in this entry. The data were obtained in a study of cytomegalovirus exposure and HLA in healthy donors. From germline, CDR1 is LNHNV and CDR2 YYDKDF (reference sequence). V was cut by 0 bases and J by 0 bases, with 14 bases left in between. This CDR3 contains 17 residues. Both 60 Vbeta primers and 13 Jbeta primers went into the PCR. TCRdb's table, derived via immunoSEQ multiplex PCR, lists solely in-frame clones and lacks some. The table shows fewer than 90,000 clones, with 65% to 80% occurring only once. This sequence joins TRBV15 and TRBJ1-2; D perhaps matches TRBD1 (5 bases). Sequencing was carried out using PBMCs. The sequence came from a man younger than 45 in good health and CMV-seropositive. For the CDR3, the DNA is TGTGCCACCAGCAGAGAGGTGGTGGGGGGGGCTAACTATGGCTACACCTTC. This codes for CATSREVVGGANYGYTF.